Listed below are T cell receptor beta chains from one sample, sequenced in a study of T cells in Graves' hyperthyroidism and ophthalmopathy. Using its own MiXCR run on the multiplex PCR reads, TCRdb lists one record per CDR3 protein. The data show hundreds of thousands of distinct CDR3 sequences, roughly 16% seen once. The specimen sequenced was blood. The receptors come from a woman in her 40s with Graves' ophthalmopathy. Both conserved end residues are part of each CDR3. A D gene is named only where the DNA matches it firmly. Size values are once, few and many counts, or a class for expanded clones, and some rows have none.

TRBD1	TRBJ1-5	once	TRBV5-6	CASSLAGQGASQPQHF	TGTGCCAGCAGCTTGGCCGGACAGGGGGCGAGTCAGCCCCAGCATTTT
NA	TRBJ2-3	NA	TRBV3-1	CASSQDTGMIERLTDTQYF	TGTGCCAGCAGCCAAGATACGGGGATGATTGAGCGGCTCACAGATACGCAGTATTTT
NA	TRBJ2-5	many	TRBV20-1	CSARDWGRQETQYF	TGCAGTGCTAGAGACTGGGGCAGACAAGAGACCCAGTACTTC
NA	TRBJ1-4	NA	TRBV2	CASSEQATNEKLFF	TGTGCCAGCAGTGAACAAGCAACTAATGAAAAACTGTTTTTT
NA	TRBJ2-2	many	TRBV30	CAWRAGATVSGELFF	TGTGCCTGGAGAGCAGGGGCCACTGTCTCCGGGGAGCTGTTTTTT
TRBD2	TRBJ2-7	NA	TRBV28	CASSQPGTSDYEQYF	TGTGCCAGCAGCCAGCCCGGGACTAGTGACTACGAGCAGTACTTC
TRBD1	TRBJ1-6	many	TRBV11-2	CASSLDWDRVNSPLHF	TGTGCCAGCAGCTTGGATTGGGACAGGGTTAATTCACCCCTCCACTTT
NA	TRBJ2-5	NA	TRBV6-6	CASSYSLGSQETQYF	TGTGCCAGCAGTTACTCATTAGGGAGTCAAGAGACCCAGTACTTC
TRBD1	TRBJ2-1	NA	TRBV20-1	CSARVHGQGVYNEQFF	TGCAGTGCTAGAGTTCATGGACAGGGCGTTTACAATGAGCAGTTCTTC
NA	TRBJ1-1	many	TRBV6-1	CASSEWGREGTEAFF	TGTGCCAGCAGTGAATGGGGCAGGGAAGGCACTGAAGCTTTCTTT
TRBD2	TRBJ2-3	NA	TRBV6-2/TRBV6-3	CASSYYGTTTDTQYF	TGTGCCAGCAGTTACTATGGGACTACCACAGATACGCAGTATTTT
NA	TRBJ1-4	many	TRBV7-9	CASIPSRGNTEKLFF	TGTGCCAGCATTCCATCGCGGGGAAATACGGAAAAACTGTTTTTT
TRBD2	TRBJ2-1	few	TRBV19	CASSTARWTSGGPKPYNEQFF	TGTGCCAGTAGTACCGCCAGATGGACTAGCGGGGGCCCAAAACCCTACAATGAGCAGTTCTTC
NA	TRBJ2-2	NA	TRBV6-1	CASRGQGEAGELFF	TGTGCCAGCAGGGGTCAGGGTGAGGCCGGGGAGCTGTTTTTT
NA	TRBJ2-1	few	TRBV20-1	CSGGEVDYNEQFF	TGCAGTGGGGGGGAGGTGGATTACAATGAGCAGTTCTTC
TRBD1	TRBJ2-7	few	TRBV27	CASSQGQGTSAGQYF	TGTGCCAGCAGTCAGGGACAGGGCACCTCAGCCGGGCAGTACTTC
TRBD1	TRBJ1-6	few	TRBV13	CASSSLGQASYNSPLHF	TGTGCCAGCAGCTCACTCGGACAGGCGTCCTATAATTCACCCCTCCACTTT
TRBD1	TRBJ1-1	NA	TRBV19	CASKGARLNTEAFF	TGTGCCAGTAAGGGGGCCCGGCTGAACACTGAAGCTTTCTTT
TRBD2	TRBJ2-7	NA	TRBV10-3	CAIKEGGSGSIDEQYF	TGTGCCATCAAGGAAGGCGGCAGCGGGAGCATCGATGAGCAGTACTTC
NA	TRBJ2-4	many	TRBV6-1	CASSGGSKNIQYF	TGTGCCAGCAGTGGGGGGTCCAAAAACATTCAGTACTTC
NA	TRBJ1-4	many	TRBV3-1	CASSQAAVEERLFF	TGTGCCAGCAGCCAAGCTGCGGTAGAAGAAAGACTGTTTTTT
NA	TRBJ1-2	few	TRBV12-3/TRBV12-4	CASSLAWRTAGGYTF	TGTGCCAGCAGTTTAGCGTGGCGGACAGCGGGAGGCTACACCTTC
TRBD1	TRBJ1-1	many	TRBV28	CASRQGNLNTEAFF	TGTGCCAGTAGACAGGGAAATTTGAACACTGAAGCTTTCTTT
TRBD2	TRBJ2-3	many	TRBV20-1	CSAPSPPAGSTDTQYF	TGCAGTGCCCCTTCGCCGCCAGCGGGGAGCACAGATACGCAGTATTTT
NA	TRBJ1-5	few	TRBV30	CAWSYGDYSNQPQHF	TGTGCCTGGAGTTATGGAGACTATAGCAATCAGCCCCAGCATTTT
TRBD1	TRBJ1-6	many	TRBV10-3	CAISGAGQGSSPLHF	TGTGCCATCAGTGGAGCGGGACAGGGCTCATCACCCCTCCACTTT
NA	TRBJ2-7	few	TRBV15	CATSRDAGGAGEQYF	TGTGCCACCAGCAGAGATGCAGGGGGTGCGGGGGAGCAGTACTTC
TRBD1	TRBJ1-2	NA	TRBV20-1	CSAREQGVDGYTF	TGCAGTGCTAGAGAACAGGGGGTGGATGGCTACACCTTC
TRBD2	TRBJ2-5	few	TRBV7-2	CASGRAQETQYF	TGTGCCAGCGGGAGGGCCCAGGAGACCCAGTACTTC
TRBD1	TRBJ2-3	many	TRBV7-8	CASSLGDRATQYF	TGTGCCAGCAGCTTAGGGGACAGGGCAACGCAGTATTTT
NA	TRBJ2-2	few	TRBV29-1	CSVDTSSYGELFF	TGCAGCGTTGATACTAGTTCCTACGGGGAGCTGTTTTTT